The clone carrying this T cell receptor beta chain was recorded at least ten times. Its antigen is unknown. None of the patients had undergone chemotherapy or radiotherapy beforehand or had any other malignancy, and each showed node-negative status on CT and PET/CT. This sample stems from a study of prognosis after radiotherapy for stage I lung cancer. Points from the study as a whole: Tumor-specific status of the expanded TCR clones was not determined in the analysis. In patients who developed distant metastases, Shannon entropy measured after stereotactic body radiation therapy was lower, and baseline Shannon entropy was not associated with metastases. As reported, TRBV and TRBJ gene usage differed between patients who had metastases and those who did not.

Genomic DNA yielded TCR beta CDR3, amplified by two-round multiplex PCR. First-round PCR amplification was performed with primers specific to each TRBV and TRBJ gene. TCRdb redid the calling of the multiplex PCR reads with MiXCR, one entry per CDR3 protein. The data contain about 27,000 distinct CDR3 sequences, approximately 44% of them singletons. The CDR3 runs to 15 residues. CDR1 and CDR2 from the germline V gene are LGHDT and YNNKEL (reference sequence). The ends lost 2 bases at V and 3 bases at J; junction bases unmatched: 6. The genes are TRBV3-1 and TRBJ1-2; 7 bases line up with TRBD1. The material was PBMCs, obtained before or after stereotactic body radiation therapy (not recorded which). The sequence derives from a donor at least 50 years old with non-small cell lung cancer. This CDR3 reads CASSQPGQSYYGYTF. The DNA for the CDR3 is TGTGCCAGCAGCCAACCGGGACAGTCTTACTATGGCTACACCTTC.